One sample yielded the 28 T cell receptor beta chains listed below, sequenced in a study of CD8 T cells in Susac syndrome. RNA amounts of roughly 0.5 to 1 ug underwent reverse transcription with random hexamers. TCRdb called the immunoSEQ multiplex PCR reads again in MiXCR, with one record for every CDR3 protein. The sample includes about 200,000 distinct CDR3 sequences, more than 85% of them seen just once. The sample consisted of CD4+ T cells from PBMCs. The receptors here all came from a human donor with multiple sclerosis.

This sequence joins TRBV2 and TRBJ2-7; 12 bases are shared with TRBD2. After removal of 1 base from V and 2 bases from J, the junction contained 0 bases not matched to a gene. There are 15 residues in the CDR3. The germline CDR1 and CDR2 sequences are SNHLY and FYNNEI. CDR3 nucleotide sequence: TGTGCCAGCAGTGAAGGACTAGCGGGAGCCTACGAGCAGTACGTC. Translated, it gives CASSEGLAGAYEQYV.

The chain links TRBV7-9 to TRBJ2-1; tentatively, D is TRBD1 or TRBD2 (5 bases each). V was trimmed by 9 bases and J by 8 bases, leaving 29 bases between them. This CDR3 is 17 amino acids long. Germline V gives CDR1 SEHNR, CDR2 FQNEAQ (reference sequence). CDR3 residues: CASRPSPWDPRGHEQFF. The CDR3, as DNA: TGTGCCAGTCGGCCGTCCCCCTGGGACCCTCGAGGACATGAGCAGTTCTTC.

The CDR3 DNA is TGTGCCAGCAGTCCCTCCGACAGACCCTATGGCTACACCTTC. Translated: CASSPSDRPYGYTF. This chain joins TRBV28 and TRBJ1-2; tentatively, D is TRBD1 (5 bases). V was clipped by 5 bases and J by 4 bases, with 14 bases between them. The CDR3 contains 14 residues. Germline-derived CDR1 and CDR2 are MDHEN and SYDVKM.

V is TRBV4-1 and J is TRBJ2-7, with unresolved D. The CDR3 covers 13 residues. Trimming took off 1 base at V and 3 bases at J, with 7 bases between the two ends. CDR1 is MGHRA, CDR2 YSYEKL, per germline. CDR3 in DNA: TGCGCCAGCAGCCAAGGTTGGGACTACGAGCAGTACTTC. It yields the protein CASSQGWDYEQYF.

The chain joins TRBV6-2 or TRBV6-3 to TRBJ1-5, with a weak D call TRBD1 (6 bases). CDR3 length equals 16 residues. The V gene's germline CDR1 is MNHEY and CDR2 SVGEGT. V was pared by 0 bases and J by 7 bases, with 16 bases between. CDR3: CASSYSGGGTGQPQHF. The CDR3 DNA reads as TGTGCCAGCAGTTACTCAGGGGGAGGTACAGGACAGCCCCAGCATTTT.

The chain combines TRBV30 with TRBJ1-5; D remains ambiguous. The germline V and J ends were trimmed by 0 bases and 6 bases, with 15 bases remaining between them. Germline loops: CDR1 GTSNPN, CDR2 SVGIG (reference sequence). This CDR3 spans 15 amino acids. CDR3 in DNA: TGTGCCTGGAGTGTCGATGGCCGGGCGGCTCAGCCCCAGCATTTT. Amino acids: CAWSVDGRAAQPQHF.

The rearrangement joins TRBV29-1 to TRBJ1-2; D gene unclear. The germline CDR1 and CDR2 sequences are SQVTM and ANQGSEA. V was pared by 6 bases and J by 7 bases, with 6 bases between. The CDR3 runs to 9 residues. CDR3 bases: TGCAGCGTCCAGCCTGGCTACACCTTC. Protein: CSVQPGYTF.

The rearrangement uses TRBV20-1 and TRBJ2-1, with TRBD2 matching over 8 bases. After removal of 0 bases from V and 4 bases from J, the junction contained 8 bases not matched to a gene. The CDR3 loop spans 16 amino acids. CDR1 and CDR2 (germline): DFQATT, SNEGSKA (reference sequence). The CDR3 DNA is TGCAGTGCTAGAGAAAGGGCTAGCGGGCTATACAATGAGCAGTTCTTC. It encodes CSARERASGLYNEQFF.

The chain recombines TRBV6-5 with TRBJ2-5; D is perhaps TRBD2 (6 bases). V was cut by 6 bases and J by 1 base, with 9 bases left in between. Germline V lookup: CDR1 MNHEY, CDR2 SVGAGI. This CDR3 has 13 amino acids. The DNA of the CDR3 is TGTGCCAGCAGACTTAGCGGCCAAGAGACCCAGTACTTC. As protein: CASRLSGQETQYF.

The genes are TRBV7-2 and TRBJ2-5, with TRBD2 as a possible D gene (5 bases). This CDR3 is 17 amino acids long. Per germline, CDR1 SGHTA and CDR2 FQGNSA. The V end lost 4 bases, the J end lost 5 bases, and 23 bases lay between the germline ends. Here the CDR3 reads CASSSPLQRRLWETQYF. For the CDR3, the DNA is TGTGCCAGCAGCTCACCACTTCAGCGGAGGCTATGGGAGACCCAGTACTTC.

This chain joins TRBV2 and TRBJ2-7; D is undetermined. V lost 6 bases to trimming and J lost 7 bases, with 19 bases between them. Germline V CDR1 and CDR2: SNHLY, FYNNEI. The CDR3 length is 14 residues. This CDR3 is CASRQLQGVGEQYF. CDR3 nucleotide sequence: TGTGCCAGCAGGCAGCTCCAAGGTGTAGGGGAGCAGTACTTC.

This clonotype was counted between two and nine times. The chain has TRBV5-1 and TRBJ2-5; D is undetermined. In germline, CDR1 is SGHRS, CDR2 YFSETQ. V lost 0 bases to trimming and J lost 0 bases, with 9 bases between them. This CDR3 contains 15 residues. The CDR3 is CASSLEGQDQETQYF. The CDR3 DNA reads as TGCGCCAGCAGCTTGGAAGGCCAGGACCAAGAGACCCAGTACTTC.

The chain has TRBV19 and TRBJ1-2; 8 bases are a match to TRBD1. V lost 0 bases, J lost 4 bases, and 4 bases stayed unmatched. This CDR3 has 15 amino acids. CDR1 is LNHDA and CDR2 is SQIVND in the germline V gene (reference sequence). CDR3 bases: TGTGCCAGTAGTATAGACACAGGGGGAATCTATGGCTACACCTTC. This gives the protein CASSIDTGGIYGYTF.

V and J are TRBV19 and TRBJ2-1; D might be TRBD1 or TRBD2, each matching 6 bases. V was trimmed by 10 bases and J by 12 bases, leaving 22 bases between them. The CDR3 runs to 13 residues. The germline V gene has CDR1 LNHDA and CDR2 SQIVND (reference sequence). CDR3 in amino acids: CATWGAHTNGQFF. CDR3 DNA sequence: TGTGCCACATGGGGGGCTCACACGAACGGGCAGTTCTTC.

The chain combines TRBV9 with TRBJ2-1; the match to TRBD2 covers 8 bases. V lost 0 bases, J lost 5 bases, and 4 bases stayed unmatched. Germline V lookup: CDR1 SGDLS, CDR2 YYNGEE. This CDR3 has 15 residues. CDR3 in amino acids: CASSVDGGAHNEQFF. DNA of the CDR3: TGTGCCAGCAGCGTAGACGGGGGGGCCCACAATGAGCAGTTCTTC.

This chain uses TRBV29-1 with TRBJ2-1; D possibly corresponds to TRBD2 (5 bases). Germline CDR1 is SQVTM and CDR2 is ANQGSEA. This CDR3 region has 14 residues. V lost 4 bases and J lost 6, with 16 bases in between. CDR3: CSVARVAFGNEQFF. In nucleotides, the CDR3 is TGCAGCGTTGCGAGGGTTGCATTTGGCAATGAGCAGTTCTTC.

The chain couples TRBV20-1 to TRBJ2-7; 10 bases map to TRBD2. Germline V gene lookup returns CDR1 DFQATT and CDR2 SNEGSKA (reference sequence). The junction had 4 bases not matched to a gene; V was cut back by 3 bases and J by 2 bases. The CDR3 is made up of 14 amino acids. DNA of the CDR3: TGCAGTGCTAGGGGACTAGCGAACCCCTACGAGCAGTACGTC. Translated, it gives CSARGLANPYEQYV.

The chain carries TRBV24-1 and TRBJ2-5; possibly TRBD2 for D (7 bases). Germline V CDR1 and CDR2: KGHDR, SFDVKD. The CDR3 runs to 15 residues. Deletions cut 5 bases from V and 4 bases from J, with 16 bases between. The CDR3 coding sequence is TGTGCCACCAGTGTGGCGGGGGCCTCGGGAGAGACCCAGTACTTC. Protein: CATSVAGASGETQYF.

The V and J genes are TRBV18 and TRBJ1-2, with 7 bases matching TRBD1. V lost 3 bases, J lost 6 bases, and 13 bases stayed unmatched. CDR1 and CDR2 from the germline V gene are KGHSH and LQKENI. This CDR3 contains 16 residues. The CDR3 sequence: CASSPLGTVLDNGYTF. The CDR3, as DNA: TGTGCCAGCTCACCCCTTGGGACAGTCCTCGATAATGGCTACACCTTC. Combining the CDR3 with reference TRBV18 and TRBJ1-2 gives the whole variable domain NAGVMQNPRHLVRRRGQEARLRCSPMKGHSHVYWYRQLPEEGLKFMVYLQKENIIDESGMPKERFSAEFPKEGPSILRIQQVVRGDSAAYFCASSPLGTVLDNGYTFGSGTRLTVV.

The V call is TRBV1, the J call TRBJ2-3. TRBV1 is classified as a pseudogene. CDR3 length: 10 amino acids. Here the CDR3 DNA reads TGCACCAGCAGCCGAGATACGCAGTATTTT. Amino acid sequence: CTSSRDTQYF.

The V and J genes are TRBV2 and TRBJ1-5, with a weak D call TRBD1 (5 bases). The CDR3 length is 16 residues. Trimming cost V 1 base and J 8 bases, with 18 bases left between them. From germline, CDR1 is SNHLY and CDR2 FYNNEI. CDR3 loop: CASSEVGQGVAEPQHF. Written as DNA, the CDR3 is TGTGCCAGCAGTGAAGTCGGCCAGGGAGTCGCGGAGCCCCAGCATTTT.

To note about this clonotype: The junction departs from germline at one end; a sequencing error may be responsible. V and J are TRBV7-7 and TRBJ2-3; 8 nucleotides align to TRBD1. The CDR3 contains 16 residues. Germline lookup yields CDR1 SSHAT and CDR2 FNYEAQ (reference sequence). The CDR3 reads CASSLGQGPSTDTQYF. Here the CDR3 DNA reads TGTGCTAGCAGCCTTGGACAGGGACCATCCACAGATACGCAGTATTTT.

The count of this clonotype is one. The chain couples TRBV3-1 to TRBJ2-5, with D uncertain. Per the germline V gene, CDR1 is LGHDT and CDR2 is YNNKEL (reference sequence). Trimming removed 1 base at V and 6 bases at J, with 15 bases between. This CDR3 has 15 amino acids. CDR3 sequence: CASSQGTGTMKTQYF. In DNA form, the CDR3 reads TGTGCCAGCAGCCAAGGGACGGGCACCATGAAGACCCAGTACTTC.

This clonotype was detected only once. J is TRBJ1-2 and V is TRBV20-1; 10 bases agree with TRBD1. CDR3 length equals 14 residues. Germline assignment: CDR1 DFQATT and CDR2 SNEGSKA (reference sequence). V was pared by 3 bases and J by 6 bases, with 7 bases of the junction left unmatched. The CDR3 spells CSASQSGQGNGYTF. CDR3 DNA: TGCAGTGCTAGCCAGTCGGGACAGGGGAATGGCTACACCTTC.

This clonotype was found once. CDR3 region: CASSLTSGGFYNEQFF. For the CDR3, the DNA is TGTGCCAGCAGCTTAACTAGCGGGGGGTTCTACAATGAGCAGTTCTTC. The chain joins TRBV7-9 to TRBJ2-1, with 12 bases that match TRBD2. CDR3 size: 16 residues. J gave up 3 bases and V 2 bases, and 2 bases lay outside the gene matches. Germline assignment: CDR1 SEHNR and CDR2 FQNEAQ (reference sequence).

This chain joins TRBV25-1 and TRBJ1-2; no clear D gene. Per the germline V gene, CDR1 is MGHDK and CDR2 is SYGVNS. The V gene lost 1 base and the J gene lost 3 bases, with 6 bases spanning the gap. This CDR3 has 13 amino acids. The CDR3 reads CASSEFGDYGYTF. The CDR3 DNA reads as TGTGCCAGCAGTGAATTTGGAGACTATGGCTACACCTTC.

In DNA form, the CDR3 reads TGTGCCAGCAGCCTGACAGGAGAATATGGCTACACCTTC. Protein product: CASSLTGEYGYTF. This chain connects TRBV5-4 to TRBJ1-2; D is perhaps TRBD1 (6 bases). CDR3 length: 13 residues. Trimming shortened V by 4 bases and J by 5 bases, and 12 bases separated the two germline ends. The germline CDR1 and CDR2 sequences are SGHNT and YYREEE (reference sequence).

The rearrangement links TRBV20-1 to TRBJ1-2, with 8 bases that match TRBD1. J was trimmed by 4 bases and V by 5 bases; bases with no gene match: 3. The V gene's germline CDR1 is DFQATT and CDR2 SNEGSKA (reference sequence). The CDR3 has 12 amino acids. CDR3 amino acids: CSAWTGPYGYTF. CDR3 nucleotide sequence: TGCAGTGCTTGGACAGGGCCCTATGGCTACACCTTC.